The 20 T cell receptor beta chains below come from one sample, sequenced in a study of CD8+CD57+ T cells in acquired aplastic anemia. Profiles of TCR beta VDJ and CDR3 were generated from a genomic DNA template. Using its own MiXCR run on the reads, TCRdb lists one record per CDR3 protein. The table includes tens of thousands of distinct CDR3 sequences, roughly three fifths detected once. Previously, flow cytometry had revealed CD8+CD57+ cell expansion in the patients chosen for sequencing. Sample: sorted CD4+, CD8+, or CD8+CD57+ T cells (not recorded which) from PBMCs. The source of these receptors is a human donor with aplastic anemia.

Only a few counts were recorded for this clonotype. The chain employs TRBV10-3 and TRBJ2-7; 8 bases map to TRBD1. Unmatched junction bases numbered 5, after V lost 4 bases and J lost 3 bases. Germline lookup yields CDR1 ENHRY and CDR2 SYGVKD. This CDR3 spans 14 amino acids. The CDR3: CAISADRDGYEQYF. In nucleotides, the CDR3 is TGTGCCATCAGTGCGGACAGGGACGGCTACGAGCAGTACTTC.

This clonotype occurred a few times. The rearrangement links TRBV15 to TRBJ2-5; the D gene is possibly TRBD1 (5 bases). The CDR3 is 13 amino acids. CDR1 LNHNV and CDR2 YYDKDF come from the germline V gene (reference sequence). The V end lost 4 bases, the J end lost 4 bases, and 10 bases lay between the germline ends. The CDR3 nucleotides read TGTGCCACCAGCATCAGGGTTGGAGAGACCCAGTACTTC. It encodes CATSIRVGETQYF. The full variable domain, its missing parts supplied by reference TRBV15 and TRBJ2-5, is DAMVIQNPRYQVTQFGKPVTLSCSQTLNHNVMYWYQQKSSQAPKLLFHYYDKDFNNEADTPDNFQSRRPNTSFCFLDIRSPGLGDTAMYLCATSIRVGETQYFGPGTRLLVL.

Details on this clonotype: With a much larger clone just one base away, this may be a read error. The chain links TRBV6-5 to TRBJ2-5, with 9 bases that match TRBD2. After removal of 5 bases from V and 2 bases from J, the junction contained 6 bases not matched to a gene. The CDR3 is 15 amino acids. Germline-derived CDR1 and CDR2 are MNHEY and SVGAGI. The CDR3: CASSNLAGSQETQYF. The CDR3 DNA reads TGTGCCAGCAGTAACCTAGCGGGGTCTCAAGAGACCCAGTACTTC.

Notes on this clonotype: This may stem from a read error, because a much larger clone lies one nucleotide away. V gene TRBV12-3 or TRBV12-4 combines with J gene TRBJ1-1, with D possibly being TRBD1 (5 bases). The CDR3 has 14 residues. With 7 bases removed from V and 3 bases from J, the gap between germline ends came to 15 bases. The CDR3 DNA follows: TGTGCCAGCACCCCAAGGGGATTGGACACTGAAGCTTTCTTT. Translated: CASTPRGLDTEAFF.

The chain joins TRBV19 to TRBJ1-1; 7 bases match TRBD1. Germline V gene data show CDR1 as LNHDA and CDR2 as SQIVND (reference sequence). Losses at the gene ends were 3 bases for V and 4 bases for J; bases not matched to a gene: 5. CDR3 size: 14 residues. The CDR3 reads CASSMTGTLTEAFF. The CDR3 coding sequence is TGTGCCAGTAGTATGACAGGGACCCTCACTGAAGCTTTCTTT.

This rearrangement joins TRBV7-9 to TRBJ2-5; D might be TRBD1 (5 bases). Germline V CDR1 and CDR2: SEHNR, FQNEAQ (reference sequence). This CDR3 region has 13 residues. Trimming took off 1 base at V and 5 bases at J, with 8 bases between the two ends. CDR3 coding DNA: TGTGCCAGCAGCTTAGGCAGGGCGGAGACCCAGTACTTC. This translates into CASSLGRAETQYF.

The V call is TRBV10-1, the J call TRBJ2-7, with a possible D match to TRBD1 (5 bases). The CDR3 contains 18 residues. The V and J ends lost 3 bases and 2 bases respectively, with 23 bases between them. CDR1 is WNHNN and CDR2 is SYGVQD in the germline V gene (reference sequence). The CDR3 reads CASSEAWLTQARPYEQYF. For the CDR3, the DNA is TGCGCCAGCAGTGAAGCTTGGCTGACACAGGCGCGCCCCTACGAGCAGTACTTC.

This clonotype was detected many times. The V and J genes are TRBV7-6 and TRBJ2-3; maybe TRBD2 (6 bases). Trimming removed 2 bases at V and 5 bases at J, with 8 bases between. Germline CDR1 and CDR2: SGHVS and FNYEAQ. The CDR3 loop spans 13 amino acids. In nucleotides, the CDR3 is TGTGCCAGCAGCTTATGGAGGGGAGATACGCAGTATTTT. It encodes CASSLWRGDTQYF. Full variable domain (missing parts from reference TRBV7-6 and TRBJ2-3): GAGVSQSPRYKVTKRGQDVALRCDPISGHVSLYWYRQALGQGPEFLTYFNYEAQQDKSGLPNDRFSAERPEGSISTLTIQRTEQRDSAMYRCASSLWRGDTQYFGPGTRLTVL.

This clonotype was seen ten or more times. The genes are TRBV10-2 and TRBJ2-5, with TRBD1 matching over 8 bases. The CDR3 contains 13 residues. CDR1 and CDR2 (germline): WSHSY, SAAADI. V dropped 8 bases and J dropped 6; count of bases not matched to a gene: 8. In DNA form, the CDR3 reads TGCGCCAGCCAAGGGACAGGCGAGAAGACCCAGTACTTC. Its translation: CASQGTGEKTQYF.

The genes are TRBV15 and TRBJ1-2; 12 bases map to TRBD1. V shed 1 base and J 5 bases; nucleotides not matched to a gene: 2. The CDR3 totals 15 residues. Looked up from germline, CDR1 is LNHNV and CDR2 is YYDKDF (reference sequence). The CDR3 is CATSRVGQGAYGYTF. For the CDR3, the DNA is TGTGCCACCAGCAGAGTGGGACAGGGGGCGTATGGCTACACCTTC.

This sequence joins TRBV24-1 and TRBJ2-1; the match to TRBD2 covers 13 bases. With V trimmed by 3 bases and J by 5 bases, 0 bases remained unmatched. The length of the CDR3 is 15 residues. Germline V lookup: CDR1 KGHDR, CDR2 SFDVKD. CDR3 in DNA: TGTGCCACCAGTGATGGACTAGCGGGGGACAATGAGCAGTTCTTC. This encodes CATSDGLAGDNEQFF.

The V gene is TRBV5-4, the J gene TRBJ1-1, with 7 positions matching TRBD1. Looked up from germline, CDR1 is SGHNT and CDR2 is YYREEE (reference sequence). The CDR3 contains 13 residues. Losses at the gene ends were 9 bases for V and 0 bases for J; bases not matched to a gene: 5. The CDR3 sequence is CATWGQLNTEAFF. Written as DNA, the CDR3 is TGTGCCACTTGGGGACAGTTGAACACTGAAGCTTTCTTT.

The chain couples TRBV11-2 to TRBJ1-1; TRBD1 might be the D (5 bases). Germline V CDR1 and CDR2: SGHAT, FQNNGV. CDR3 length equals 16 residues. The ends were cut back, 1 base at V and 6 bases at J, with 18 bases in the middle. CDR3 sequence: CASSLVGRGIWAEAFF. In DNA, the CDR3 is TGTGCCAGCAGCTTAGTGGGACGGGGTATATGGGCTGAAGCTTTCTTT.

There are many counts of this clonotype. This chain joins TRBV4-1 and TRBJ2-7; D is ambiguous. Trimming stripped 0 bases from V and 7 bases from J, with 19 bases between. The CDR3 is made up of 16 amino acids. Per germline, CDR1 MGHRA and CDR2 YSYEKL. The chain's CDR3 is CASSQDPGPRVGEQYF. CDR3 sequence (DNA): TGCGCCAGCAGCCAAGATCCCGGACCCCGGGTAGGGGAGCAGTACTTC.

This chain uses TRBV29-1 with TRBJ2-1, with D perhaps matching TRBD1 (6 bases). The germline V gene has CDR1 SQVTM and CDR2 ANQGSEA. V was shortened by 7 bases and J by 5 bases, with 18 bases between the two germline ends. The CDR3 consists of 14 residues. The CDR3 region has the DNA TGCAGCGCGAGGACAGTTCAGGGCCACAATGAGCAGTTCTTC. This translates into CSARTVQGHNEQFF.

The chain joins TRBV10-1 to TRBJ1-5; 9 bases are a match to TRBD1. Trimming cost V 10 bases and J 4 bases; bases outside gene matches: 20. The V gene's germline CDR1 is WNHNN and CDR2 SYGVQD (reference sequence). The CDR3 totals 18 residues. The CDR3: CANVGHNPGQGRNQPQHF. The DNA of the CDR3 is TGCGCCAACGTGGGGCATAATCCGGGACAGGGTAGGAATCAGCCCCAGCATTTT.

The chain combines TRBV2 with TRBJ2-3; D tentatively reads TRBD1 or TRBD2 (6 bases each). Trimming pared 4 bases from V and 0 bases from J, leaving 11 bases between. CDR1 SNHLY and CDR2 FYNNEI come from the germline V gene. This CDR3 comprises 15 residues. In nucleotides, the CDR3 is TGTGCCAGCAGTGGGGGGGCGGCTAGCACAGATACGCAGTATTTT. This gives the protein CASSGGAASTDTQYF.

J is TRBJ2-1 and V is TRBV7-9; D is unclear. The germline V gene encodes CDR1 SEHNR and CDR2 FQNEAQ (reference sequence). V was shortened by 2 bases and J by 10 bases, with 6 bases between the two germline ends. The length of the CDR3 is 11 residues. The CDR3 nucleotides are TGTGCCAGCAGCTTATCAGCCGAGCAGTTCTTC. Its translation: CASSLSAEQFF.

The V call is TRBV15, the J call TRBJ2-4; D remains ambiguous. Trimming removed 3 bases at V and 6 bases at J, with 9 bases between. Germline loops: CDR1 LNHNV, CDR2 YYDKDF (reference sequence). This CDR3 is built from 13 residues. The CDR3 coding sequence is TGTGCCACCAGCAGTATGGTGGGAAACATTCAGTACTTC. Translated: CATSSMVGNIQYF.

V gene TRBV29-1 combines with J gene TRBJ2-7; D uncertain. From germline, CDR1 is SQVTM and CDR2 ANQGSEA. V lost 6 bases to trimming and J lost 2 bases, with 11 bases between them. The CDR3 consists of 12 residues. The CDR3 protein is CSVLGPTYEQYF. The CDR3, as DNA: TGCAGCGTCCTCGGGCCAACCTACGAGCAGTACTTC.